A single TCR beta chain is shown here with its context. These data come from a study of T-cell reconstitution after alpha-beta-depleted transplantation in children. Trimming cost V 5 bases and J 3 bases; bases outside gene matches: 4. Germline V lookup: CDR1 SGHRS, CDR2 YFSETQ. The CDR3 is 13 amino acids. A TCRbeta library incorporating unique molecular identifiers was prepared. TCRdb passed the PCR reads through MiXCR, listing each CDR3 protein once. Altogether some 26,000 distinct CDR3 sequences are present, about a sixth being singletons, with the ten largest covering around 38%. The chain links TRBV5-1 to TRBJ2-5, with TRBD1 identical over 7 bases. This TCR came from a male patient aged 2-10 years who had a stem cell transplant for acute lymphoblastic leukemia, so the T cells may come from the graft donor. The material sequenced was PBMCs, mostly from graft donor cells, taken 60 days after TCRalphabeta/CD19-depleted stem cell transplant. CDR3 bases: TGCGCCAGCAGTAGACAGGGAGAAGAGACCCAGTACTTC. This encodes CASSRQGEETQYF.